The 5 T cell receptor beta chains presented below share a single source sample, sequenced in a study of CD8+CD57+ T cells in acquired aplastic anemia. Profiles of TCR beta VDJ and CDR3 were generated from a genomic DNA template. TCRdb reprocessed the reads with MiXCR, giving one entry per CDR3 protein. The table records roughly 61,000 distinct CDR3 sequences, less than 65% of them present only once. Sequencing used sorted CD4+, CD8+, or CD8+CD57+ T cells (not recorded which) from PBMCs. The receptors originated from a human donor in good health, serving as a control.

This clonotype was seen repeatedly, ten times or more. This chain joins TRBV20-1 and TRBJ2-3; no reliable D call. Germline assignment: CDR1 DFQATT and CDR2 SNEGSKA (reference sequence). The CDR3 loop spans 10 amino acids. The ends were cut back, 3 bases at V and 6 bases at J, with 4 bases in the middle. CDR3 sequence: CSASSDTQYF. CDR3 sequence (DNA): TGCAGTGCTAGTTCTGATACGCAGTATTTT.

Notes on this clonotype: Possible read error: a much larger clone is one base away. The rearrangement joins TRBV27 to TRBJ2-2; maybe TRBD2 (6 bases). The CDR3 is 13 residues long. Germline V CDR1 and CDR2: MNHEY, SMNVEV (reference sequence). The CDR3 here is CASSTGLPGGLFF. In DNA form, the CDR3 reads TGTGCCAGCAGTACAGGACTGCCCGGGGGGCTGTTTTTT.

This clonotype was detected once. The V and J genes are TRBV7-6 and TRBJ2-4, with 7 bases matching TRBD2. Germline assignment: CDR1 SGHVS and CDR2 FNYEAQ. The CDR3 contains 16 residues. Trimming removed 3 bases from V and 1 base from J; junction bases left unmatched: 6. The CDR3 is CASSFGRDAAKNIQYF. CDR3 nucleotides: TGTGCCAGCAGCTTTGGGAGGGATGCTGCCAAAAACATTCAGTACTTC.

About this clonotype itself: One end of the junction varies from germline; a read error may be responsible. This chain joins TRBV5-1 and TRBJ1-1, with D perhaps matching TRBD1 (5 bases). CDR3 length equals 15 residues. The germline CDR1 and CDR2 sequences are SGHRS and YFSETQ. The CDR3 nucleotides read TGCGCCAGCGGCTCGGGTGATGTGGGACCCACTGAAGCGTTCTTT. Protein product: CASGSGDVGPTEAFF. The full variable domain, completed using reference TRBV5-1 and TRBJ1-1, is KAGVTQTPRYLIKTRGQQVTLSCSPISGHRSVSWYQQTPGQGLQFLFEYFSETQRNKGNFPGRFSGRQFSNSRSEMNVSTLELGDSALYLCASGSGDVGPTEAFFGQGTRLTVV.

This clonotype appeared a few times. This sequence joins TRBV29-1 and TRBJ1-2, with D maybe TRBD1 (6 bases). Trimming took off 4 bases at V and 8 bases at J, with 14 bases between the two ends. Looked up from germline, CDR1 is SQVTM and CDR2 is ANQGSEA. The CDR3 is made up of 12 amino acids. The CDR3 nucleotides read TGCAGCGTTGGTGGGGGGGCAGACGGCTACACCTTC. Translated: CSVGGGADGYTF.